The T cell receptor beta chain under discussion was sequenced for a study of blood T cell repertoires in COVID-19. The wider study: Acute and convalescent COVID-19 specimens originated in the United States, Italy and Spain. Nucleic acid was either cDNA or gDNA, and it came from T cells, B-cell-depleted T cells, or PBMCs.

Trimming left V 4 bases short and J 2 bases short, with 8 bases between. CDR1 and CDR2 from the germline V gene are KGHSH and LQKENI. CDR3 length equals 13 residues. As originally analysed: Amplification of reference gene primers was used by the study to estimate nucleated cell counts. The protocol was immunoSEQ multiplex PCR, while the TCRdb copy is restricted to in-frame clones and leaves out a portion. V and J calls and clone size are as listed in that table; D and trimming were resolved from the DNA. The sample carries 65,000 to 85,000 clones, roughly 90% recorded once. Sequenced input: peripheral blood. The clonotype originates from a human donor in a cohort sampled during active COVID-19. The genes are TRBV18 and TRBJ2-5; the D is unclear. CDR3 DNA: TGTGCCAGCTCACGGGCCAGACAAGAGACCCAGTACTTC. Translation: CASSRARQETQYF.